The 13 T cell receptor beta chains given below trace back to one sample, sequenced in a study of regulatory T cells in long-lasting Graves disease (dated by TCRdb to the early 2020s). Sample time point, as interpreted from the label and publication: newly diagnosed GD, antithyroid drugs for less than 3 months. RNA was extracted from PBMCs in TRIzol for both TCR sequencing and RNA sequencing. The method was multiplex PCR. Instrument used: Illumina HiSeq 4000. iRepertoire HTBI primers and Arm-PCR amplification of CDR3 regions were used to construct TCR beta libraries. In TCRdb, the public reads were trimmed at Q25 with fastp and aligned with MiXCR, with productive beta chains retained. Each CDR3 protein gets just one entry, which takes the most common genes and DNA from the rows behind it. The sample table lists about 450,000 distinct CDR3 sequences, less than 20% of them with a count of one. In total, the top ten clones hold roughly 10% of the sample.

The same sample was also used in a study of T cells in Graves' hyperthyroidism and ophthalmopathy.

The sample in question was peripheral blood mononuclear cells (PBMCs), obtained at new diagnosis, from a patient treated with antithyroid drugs. Receptors were obtained from a woman aged 25 to 39 with Graves disease. Donor details come from another sample of the same person, matched by shared clones.

This clonotype was picked up many times. The chain combines TRBV6-1 with TRBJ1-5; D gene unclear. Germline V CDR1 and CDR2: MNHNS, SASEGT. V gave up 3 bases and J gave up 5 bases, with 14 bases separating them. This CDR3 contains 15 residues. The DNA of the CDR3 is TGTGCCAGCAGTGATAGTTTATTTGGATATCAGCCCCAGCATTTT. Its protein is CASSDSLFGYQPQHF.

This clonotype has only a few counts. The V gene is TRBV13, the J gene TRBJ2-2, with D maybe TRBD2 (6 bases). V was pared by 4 bases and J by 2 bases, with 26 bases between. The CDR3 contains 20 residues. Germline V gene lookup returns CDR1 PRHDT and CDR2 FYEKMQ (reference sequence). CDR3: CASSSSLSGTSPPNTGELFF. CDR3 nucleotides: TGTGCCAGCAGCTCTAGTCTTTCCGGGACTTCCCCGCCAAACACCGGGGAGCTGTTTTTT.

This clonotype was counted many times. The chain uses TRBV28 and TRBJ2-4; D may be TRBD1 (6 bases). V dropped 2 bases and J dropped 6 bases, with 8 bases sitting between them. This CDR3 contains 13 residues. CDR1 and CDR2 (germline): MDHEN, SYDVKM. The CDR3 loop is CASSLTGLNIQYF. The CDR3, as DNA: TGTGCCAGCAGTTTAACAGGGTTAAACATTCAGTACTTC. The entire variable domain, with the rest obtained from reference TRBV28 and TRBJ2-4, is as follows: DVKVTQSSRYLVKRTGEKVFLECVQDMDHENMFWYRQDPGLGLRLIYFSYDVKMKEKGDIPEGYSVSREKKERFSLILESASTNQTSMYLCASSLTGLNIQYFGAGTRLSVL.

The sample holds many counts of this clonotype. V gene TRBV28 combines with J gene TRBJ1-5; perhaps TRBD1 as D (6 bases). The V gene lost 2 bases and the J gene lost 4 bases, with 12 bases spanning the gap. CDR1 and CDR2 from the germline V gene are MDHEN and SYDVKM. The CDR3 runs to 15 residues. The chain's CDR3 is CASSLSRGGNQPQHF. DNA for the CDR3: TGTGCCAGCAGTTTAAGTCGAGGGGGGAATCAGCCCCAGCATTTT.

The rearrangement uses TRBV19 and TRBJ1-2; 7 nucleotides match TRBD1. This CDR3 is 16 amino acids long. V was pared by 5 bases and J by 4 bases, with 13 bases of the junction left unmatched. Germline V lookup: CDR1 LNHDA, CDR2 SQIVND (reference sequence). The CDR3 here is CASSPRGSGGSYGYTF. In DNA form, the CDR3 reads TGTGCCAGTAGTCCCAGGGGGTCCGGGGGCTCCTATGGCTACACCTTC.

This clonotype turned up a few times. This chain links TRBV5-6 with TRBJ2-3, with 7 bases fitting TRBD2. Germline loops: CDR1 SGHDT, CDR2 YYEEEE. The CDR3 extends over 15 amino acids. The J segment lost 2 bases and the V segment lost 1 base, leaving 4 bases of the junction unmatched. The chain's CDR3 is CASSLRLADTDTQYF. As DNA, the CDR3 is TGTGCCAGCAGCTTGAGGCTAGCGGACACAGATACGCAGTATTTT.

This clonotype has ten or more counts. The chain combines TRBV2 with TRBJ2-3, with D perhaps matching TRBD2 (5 bases). The CDR3 covers 16 residues. The V and J ends lost 2 bases and 0 bases respectively, with 12 bases between them. CDR1 and CDR2 (germline): SNHLY, FYNNEI. CDR3 nucleotide sequence: TGTGCCAGCAGTGAATCCCAGCGGTATAGCACAGATACGCAGTATTTT. Translation: CASSESQRYSTDTQYF.

V usage is TRBV6-2 or TRBV6-3 and J usage is TRBJ1-5; maybe TRBD1 (5 bases). The germline V gene encodes CDR1 MNHEY and CDR2 SVGEGT. Trimming took off 5 bases at V and 4 bases at J, with 12 bases between the two ends. The CDR3 covers 14 residues. The CDR3 here is CASSGTLMNQPQHF. The CDR3 DNA reads as TGTGCCAGCAGTGGGACCCTGATGAATCAGCCCCAGCATTTT.

In its sample, this clonotype was seen many times. The V gene is TRBV30, the J gene TRBJ1-1; no reliable D call. V lost 2 bases and J 4 bases, leaving 5 bases between the germline ends. The CDR3 has 11 residues. Germline V gene sequence: CDR1 GTSNPN, CDR2 SVGIG (reference sequence). CDR3 DNA sequence: TGTGCCTGGAGTTACGGCACTGAAGCTTTCTTT. Its translation is CAWSYGTEAFF.

This clonotype was found many times. This rearrangement joins TRBV27 to TRBJ1-1, with D unresolved. Trimming stripped 5 bases from V and 8 bases from J, with 9 bases between. The CDR3 is made up of 11 amino acids. From germline, CDR1 is MNHEY and CDR2 SMNVEV (reference sequence). The CDR3 loop reads CASSEGPEAFF. CDR3 coding DNA: TGTGCCAGCAGTGAAGGGCCCGAAGCTTTCTTT.

This clonotype was seen only a few times. V is TRBV4-1 and J is TRBJ1-4, with no clear D. The CDR3 has 16 residues. Germline loops: CDR1 MGHRA, CDR2 YSYEKL. V was pared by 2 bases and J by 6 bases, with 16 bases between. The DNA for the CDR3 is TGCGCCAGCAGCCAACCCCGGAGAGGCAGAGATGAAAAACTGTTTTTT. It translates to CASSQPRRGRDEKLFF.

A note on this clonotype: A much bigger clone sits one base away, suggesting this may be a read error. The V gene is TRBV7-9, the J gene TRBJ2-1; no firm D call. Germline CDR1 reads SEHNR; CDR2 reads FQNEAQ (reference sequence). This CDR3 spans 14 amino acids. Trimming took 5 bases from V and 5 from J, leaving 13 bases between them. CDR3 coding DNA: TGTGCCAGCAGCCCGATGTTAGGAGACAATGAGCAGTTCTTC. This gives the protein CASSPMLGDNEQFF.

The chain combines TRBV6-2 or TRBV6-3 with TRBJ1-4; D is ambiguous. The CDR3 spans 13 residues. With 3 bases removed from V and 4 bases from J, the gap between germline ends came to 6 bases. Per germline, CDR1 MNHEY and CDR2 SVGEGT. CDR3 region: CASSYGYNEKLFF. Here the CDR3 DNA reads TGTGCCAGCAGTTATGGTTATAATGAAAAACTGTTTTTT.